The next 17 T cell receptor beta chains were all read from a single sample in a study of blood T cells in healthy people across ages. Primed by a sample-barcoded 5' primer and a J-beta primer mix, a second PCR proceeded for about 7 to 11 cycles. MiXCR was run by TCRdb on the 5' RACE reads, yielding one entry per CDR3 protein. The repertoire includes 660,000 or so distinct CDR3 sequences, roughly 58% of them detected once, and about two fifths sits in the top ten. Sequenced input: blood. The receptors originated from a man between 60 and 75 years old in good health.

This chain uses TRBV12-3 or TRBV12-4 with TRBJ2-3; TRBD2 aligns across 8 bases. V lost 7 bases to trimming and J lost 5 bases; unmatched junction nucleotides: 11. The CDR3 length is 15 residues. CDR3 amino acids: CASTPRGLEGDTQYF. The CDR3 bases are TGTGCCAGCACCCCGAGGGGACTAGAAGGAGATACGCAGTATTTT.

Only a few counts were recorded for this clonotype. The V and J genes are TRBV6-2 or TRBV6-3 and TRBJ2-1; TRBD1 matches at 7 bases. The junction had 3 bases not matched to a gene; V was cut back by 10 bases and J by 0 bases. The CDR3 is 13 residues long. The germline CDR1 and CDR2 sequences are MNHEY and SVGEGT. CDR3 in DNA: TGTGCCACCTCAGGGGGCTCCTACAATGAGCAGTTCTTC. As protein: CATSGGSYNEQFF.

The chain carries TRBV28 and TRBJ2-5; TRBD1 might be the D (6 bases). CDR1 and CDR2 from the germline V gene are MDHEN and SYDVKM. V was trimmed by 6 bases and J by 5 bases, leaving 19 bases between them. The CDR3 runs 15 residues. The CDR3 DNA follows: TGTGCCAGCAGCCCGTCCGCCGGGACACTGGAGACCCAGTACTTC. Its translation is CASSPSAGTLETQYF. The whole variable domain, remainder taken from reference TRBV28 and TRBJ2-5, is DVKVTQSSRYLVKRTGEKVFLECVQDMDHENMFWYRQDPGLGLRLIYFSYDVKMKEKGDIPEGYSVSREKKERFSLILESASTNQTSMYLCASSPSAGTLETQYFGPGTRLLVL.

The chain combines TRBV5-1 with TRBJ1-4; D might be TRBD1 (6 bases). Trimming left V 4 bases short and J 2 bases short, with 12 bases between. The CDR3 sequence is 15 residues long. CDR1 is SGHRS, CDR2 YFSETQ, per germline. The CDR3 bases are TGCGCCAGCAGCATAAGGGGGATTACTAATGAAAAACTGTTTTTT. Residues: CASSIRGITNEKLFF. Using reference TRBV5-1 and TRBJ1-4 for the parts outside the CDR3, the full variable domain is KAGVTQTPRYLIKTRGQQVTLSCSPISGHRSVSWYQQTPGQGLQFLFEYFSETQRNKGNFPGRFSGRQFSNSRSEMNVSTLELGDSALYLCASSIRGITNEKLFFGSGTQLSVL.

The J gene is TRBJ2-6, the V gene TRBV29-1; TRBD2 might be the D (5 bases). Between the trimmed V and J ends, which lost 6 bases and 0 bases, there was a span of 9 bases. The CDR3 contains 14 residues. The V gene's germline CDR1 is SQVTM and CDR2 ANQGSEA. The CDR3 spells CSVDGGSGANVLTF. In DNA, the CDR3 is TGCAGCGTGGACGGAGGCTCTGGGGCCAACGTCCTGACTTTC.

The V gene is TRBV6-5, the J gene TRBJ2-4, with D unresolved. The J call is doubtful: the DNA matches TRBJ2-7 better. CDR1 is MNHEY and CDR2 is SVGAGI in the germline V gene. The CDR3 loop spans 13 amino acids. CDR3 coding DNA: TGTGCCAGCAGTCCGGATAGTCGGGACGAGCAGTACTTC. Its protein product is CASSPDSRDEQYF.

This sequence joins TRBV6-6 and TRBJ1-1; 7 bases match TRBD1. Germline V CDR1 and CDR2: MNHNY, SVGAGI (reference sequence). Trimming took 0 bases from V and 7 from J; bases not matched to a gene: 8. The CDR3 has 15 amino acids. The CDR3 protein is CASSYSRGPSDEAFF. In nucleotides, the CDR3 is TGTGCCAGCAGTTACTCGAGGGGGCCTTCAGATGAAGCTTTCTTT.

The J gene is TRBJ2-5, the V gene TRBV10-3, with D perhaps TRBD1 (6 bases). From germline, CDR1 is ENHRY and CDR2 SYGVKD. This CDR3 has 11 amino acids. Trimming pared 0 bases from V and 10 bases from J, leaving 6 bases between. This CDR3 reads CAISESGHQYF. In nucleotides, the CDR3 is TGTGCCATCAGTGAGTCGGGACACCAGTACTTC.

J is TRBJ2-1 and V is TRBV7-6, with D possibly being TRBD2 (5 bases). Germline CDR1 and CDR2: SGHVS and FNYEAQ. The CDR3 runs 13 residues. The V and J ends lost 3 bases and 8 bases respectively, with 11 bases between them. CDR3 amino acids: CASSFRVGDEQFF. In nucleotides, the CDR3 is TGTGCCAGCAGCTTTCGGGTCGGGGATGAGCAGTTCTTC.

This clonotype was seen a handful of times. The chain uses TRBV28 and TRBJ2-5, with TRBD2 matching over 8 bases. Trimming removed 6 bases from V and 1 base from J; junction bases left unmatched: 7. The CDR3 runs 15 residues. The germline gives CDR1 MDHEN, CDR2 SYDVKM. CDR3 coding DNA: TGTGCCAGCAGCCGACCCCGGGGGGGCCAAGAGACCCAGTACTTC. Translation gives CASSRPRGGQETQYF.

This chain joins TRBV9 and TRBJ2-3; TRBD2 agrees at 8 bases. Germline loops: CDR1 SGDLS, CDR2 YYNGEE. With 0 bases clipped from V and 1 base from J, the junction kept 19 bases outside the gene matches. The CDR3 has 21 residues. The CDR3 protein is CASSVAVLAGSSIFGTDTQYF. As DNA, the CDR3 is TGTGCCAGCAGCGTAGCTGTTCTAGCGGGTTCATCTATATTTGGCACAGATACGCAGTATTTT.

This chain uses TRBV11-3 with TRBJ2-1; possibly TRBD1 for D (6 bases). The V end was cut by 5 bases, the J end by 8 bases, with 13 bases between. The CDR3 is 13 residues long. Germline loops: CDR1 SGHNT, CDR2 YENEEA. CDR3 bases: TGTGCCAGCAGCCCAGGGGCCAGTGATGAGCAGTTCTTC. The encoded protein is CASSPGASDEQFF.

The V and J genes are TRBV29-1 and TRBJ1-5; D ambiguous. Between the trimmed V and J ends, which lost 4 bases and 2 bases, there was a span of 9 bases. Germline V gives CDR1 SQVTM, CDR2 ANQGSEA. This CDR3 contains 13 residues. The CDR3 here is CSVGTEGNQPQHF. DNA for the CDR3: TGCAGCGTTGGTACAGAGGGCAATCAGCCCCAGCATTTT.

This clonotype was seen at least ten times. The CDR3 protein is CASRETGGRETQYF. CDR3 in DNA: TGTGCCAGCAGGGAGACAGGGGGAAGGGAGACCCAGTACTTC. This chain uses TRBV6-5 with TRBJ2-5; TRBD1 matches 9 bases. V was clipped by 6 bases and J by 5 bases; unmatched bases: 7. The CDR3 length is 14 residues. Germline V gene sequence: CDR1 MNHEY, CDR2 SVGAGI.

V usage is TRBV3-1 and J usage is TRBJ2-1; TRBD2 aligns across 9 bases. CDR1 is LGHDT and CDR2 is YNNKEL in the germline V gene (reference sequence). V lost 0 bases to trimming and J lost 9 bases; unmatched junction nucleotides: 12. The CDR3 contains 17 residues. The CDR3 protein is CASSQDLRGGAAGEQFF. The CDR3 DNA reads TGTGCCAGCAGCCAAGATCTTCGCGGGGGGGCAGCGGGTGAGCAGTTCTTC.

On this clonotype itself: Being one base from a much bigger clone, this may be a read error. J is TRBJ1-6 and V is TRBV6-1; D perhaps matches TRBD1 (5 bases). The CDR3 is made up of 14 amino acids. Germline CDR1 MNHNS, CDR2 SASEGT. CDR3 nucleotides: TGTGCCAGCAGTGGGGCAGGGACGAATTCACCCCTCCTCTTT. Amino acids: CASSGAGTNSPLLF.

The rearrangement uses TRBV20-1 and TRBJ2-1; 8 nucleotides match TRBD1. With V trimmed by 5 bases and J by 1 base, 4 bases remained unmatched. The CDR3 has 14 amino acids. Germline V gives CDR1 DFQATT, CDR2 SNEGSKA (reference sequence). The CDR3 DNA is TGCAGTGCTTGGGACAGGTCGTCCTACAATGAGCAGTTCTTC. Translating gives CSAWDRSSYNEQFF.